Here is one TCR beta chain with its context. What this receptor recognizes is not known. One base away there is no much larger clone; base qualities are not given. V loses 2 bases, J loses 4 bases, and the germline ends lie 18 bases apart. Spanning cysteine to phenylalanine, the CDR3 consists of 16 amino acids. The CDR3 DNA has 48 bases and is translated from base 1. The germline V gene provides CDR1 MDHEN and CDR2 SYDVKM. The CDR3 regions of human TCRbeta chains were subjected to immunosequencing. The paper's processing steps were these. Repertoire TCRs were matched against a reference library of SARS-CoV-2-specific TCRs generated with the MIRA antigen-specificity platform. Breadth was defined as the fraction of unique TCRs that were SARS-CoV-2-associated. Depth was defined as the fraction of total T cells that were SARS-CoV-2-associated. Using the MIRA data, each spike-specific TCR was mapped to the spike region that the TCR reacts to and placed in a CD4 or CD8 class. Log10-transformed breadth and depth values were compared by one-way ANOVA with Sidak's multiple comparisons tests. The source is immuneACCESS, and TCRdb retained only in-frame sequences with V and J called. Part of the clones is not carried over; for the studies checked, unresolved V genes explain less than half of this, and the remainder is unexplained. From that table come the V and J calls and clone size; the DNA was used to work out D and trimming. A total of approximately 190,000 clones appear in this sample, approximately 91% of them only once. The ten biggest clones cover 0.99% of the sample.

The sample originates from a study of T cell responses to AZD1222 COVID-19 vaccine (dated by TCRdb to the early 2020s). Regarding the study in general: AZD1222 recipients whose second dose came at about 4 weeks and those whose second dose came at about 12 weeks were combined into one group, since spike-specific TCR depth and breadth did not differ between the two schedules. Enrollment into the trials was organized by age into subgroups of 18-55, 56-69 and 70-plus years, and those subgroups contained about 160, 30 and 59 TCR-sequenced participants, respectively. TCR sequencing covered more than 230 trial participants: 200 to 220 given two doses of AZD1222 and about 26 given two doses of MenACWY control vaccine. Summary of the overall study and its limitations: Spike-specific TCR breadth and depth rose significantly after two AZD1222 doses compared with day 0 and with MenACWY recipients. The whole spike protein was spanned by vaccine-associated CD4 TCRs, and dominant responses were seen in regions 160-218 and 743-854. Because no samples from the day 14 peak response were available, repertoires could be characterized only after the peak T cell response. Most participants were white British and females outnumbered males, and the authors suggested that clonal diversity may have been underestimated. Conclusions about previously exposed vaccinees were limited because only six AZD1222 recipients were SARS-CoV-2 seropositive at baseline. Nearly half of unique spike-specific TCRs reportedly recognized epitopes outside regions mutated in the B.1.351 and B.1.1.7 variants. In the small 56-69-year group, the increase in depth fell short of significance, most likely because of low power.

The time point label of this sample denotes: baseline before first vaccination. The vaccinee samples were drawn from two UK trials, COV001 and COV002, one of which was a single-blind randomized controlled phase 2/3 trial testing AZD1222 (ChAdOx1 nCoV-19) in healthy adults. Trial participant PBMC samples were collected at day 0 and day 28 after the second dose for TCRbeta chain sequencing. The chain couples TRBV28 to TRBJ2-7, with the D segment possibly TRBD1 or TRBD2, each aligning over 7 bases. The source was peripheral blood, collected on day 0 of AZD1222 vaccination. The receptor's source is an adult in good health. The nucleotide sequence is given as TGTGCCAGCAGTTTACCTAGGAGGGAGGGGGCATACGAGCAGTACTTC. Its translation is CASSLPRREGAYEQYF.